These 15 T cell receptor beta chains came from one sample sequenced in a study of molecular identifiers for immune sequencing clone quantification. TCRdb called the PCR reads again in MiXCR, with one record for every CDR3 protein. This sample has some 590,000 distinct CDR3 sequences, with 25% found just once. Sequenced sample: naive CD8+ T cells from blood, with Jurkat cell RNA spiked in. The subset: FACS-sorted CD8+CD4-CCR7+CD45RA+ naive T cells. These receptors were collected from a human donor in good health. Some libraries in this study had Jurkat cell RNA spiked in.

In its sample, this clonotype was seen a few times. V usage is TRBV12-3 or TRBV12-4 and J usage is TRBJ2-4; D may be TRBD2 (7 bases). V gave up 8 bases and J gave up 0 bases, with 14 bases separating them. The CDR3 has 15 residues. The CDR3 loop reads CASGRGGVAKNIQYF. The CDR3 DNA sequence: TGTGCCAGCGGTAGGGGGGGGGTAGCCAAAAACATTCAGTACTTC.

This clonotype was found many times. The chain employs TRBV15 and TRBJ2-4; 7 bases line up with TRBD1. Germline CDR1 and CDR2: LNHNV and YYDKDF (reference sequence). CDR3 length: 15 residues. V was clipped by 5 bases and J by 6 bases; unmatched bases: 10. CDR3: CATSLALGQLNIQYF. In DNA form, the CDR3 reads TGTGCCACCAGCCTAGCCCTGGGACAGCTAAACATTCAGTACTTC. The full variable domain, its missing parts supplied by reference TRBV15 and TRBJ2-4, is DAMVIQNPRYQVTQFGKPVTLSCSQTLNHNVMYWYQQKSSQAPKLLFHYYDKDFNNEADTPDNFQSRRPNTSFCFLDIRSPGLGDTAMYLCATSLALGQLNIQYFGAGTRLSVL.

To note about this clonotype: The junction does not match germline at one end; this may be a read error. V usage is TRBV30 and J usage is TRBJ2-7; D tentatively fits TRBD1 or TRBD2 (5 bases each). The CDR3 runs 13 residues. CDR1 and CDR2 from the germline V gene are GTSNPN and SVGIG (reference sequence). CDR3 nucleotides: TGTGCCTGGGAGGGACCCGACTCCTACGGGCAGTACTTC. Its protein product is CAWEGPDSYGQYF.

The sample holds many counts of this clonotype. The CDR3 region is CSANPTDKANTGELFF. DNA for the CDR3: TGCAGTGCCAACCCGACCGACAAAGCGAACACCGGGGAGCTGTTTTTT. The chain employs TRBV20-1 and TRBJ2-2, with D uncertain. Germline CDR1 is DFQATT and CDR2 is SNEGSKA (reference sequence). The germline V and J ends were trimmed by 6 bases and 0 bases, with 17 bases remaining between them. The CDR3 consists of 16 residues.

Remarks on this clonotype: A read error is possible here, since a much larger clone lies one base away. The gene calls are TRBV7-8 and TRBJ2-7; a possible D gene is TRBD2 (5 bases). The germline V gene has CDR1 SGHVS and CDR2 FQNEAQ. The CDR3 sequence is 15 residues long. Here the CDR3 reads CGSRPRDAKLYEQYF. The CDR3 nucleotides are TGTGGCAGCAGGCCCCGGGATGCAAAATTGTACGAGCAGTACTTC. Using reference TRBV7-8 and TRBJ2-7 for the parts outside the CDR3, the full variable domain is GAGVSQSPRYKVAKRGQDVALRCDPISGHVSLFWYQQALGQGPEFLTYFQNEAQLDKSGLPSDRFFAERPEGSVSTLKIQRTQQEDSAVYLCGSRPRDAKLYEQYFGPGTRLTVT.

In this sample, this clonotype turned up many times. The rearrangement joins TRBV2 to TRBJ1-5; the D is unclear. Germline CDR1 reads SNHLY; CDR2 reads FYNNEI. The CDR3 has 11 residues. CDR3 nucleotides: TGTGCTAGTGGTGTCAATCAGCCCCAGCATTTT. This sequence encodes CASGVNQPQHF.

This clonotype was seen at least ten times. The V gene is TRBV19, the J gene TRBJ1-5; D remains ambiguous. The CDR3 runs to 15 residues. The germline V and J ends were trimmed by 6 bases and 1 base, with 13 bases remaining between them. Germline lookup yields CDR1 LNHDA and CDR2 SQIVND (reference sequence). CDR3 nucleotide sequence: TGTGCCAGTAGCCTGGGTACGGTGAGCAATCAGCCCCAGCATTTT. This sequence encodes CASSLGTVSNQPQHF. The full variable domain, with the rest looked up from reference TRBV19 and TRBJ1-5, is DGGITQSPKYLFRKEGQNVTLSCEQNLNHDAMYWYRQDPGQGLRLIYYSQIVNDFQKGDIAEGYSVSREKKESFPLTVTSAQKNPTAFYLCASSLGTVSNQPQHFGDGTRLSIL.

To note about this clonotype: This could be a read error, since a much larger clone is one nucleotide away. The V call is TRBV4-3, the J call TRBJ2-3; TRBD2 matches at 7 bases. Germline V gene sequence: CDR1 LGHNA, CDR2 YSLEER. The CDR3 totals 18 residues. The CDR3 DNA sequence: TGCGCCAGCAGCCAAGCGTACCCGCAGCGGGAAGGCCCAGATACGCATTATTTT. This gives the protein CASSQAYPQREGPDTHYF.

This clonotype was recorded many times. This rearrangement joins TRBV29-1 to TRBJ2-2; D is undetermined. The CDR3 contains 12 residues. Germline V gives CDR1 SQVTM, CDR2 ANQGSEA. The V end lost 7 bases, the J end lost 3 bases, and 9 bases lay between the germline ends. CDR3 sequence reads: CSAISYTGELFF. The DNA for the CDR3 is TGCAGCGCCATAAGTTACACCGGGGAGCTGTTTTTT.

As to this clonotype: One base away lies a much larger clone, so this may be a sequencing read error. This chain joins TRBV18 and TRBJ1-1; D is undetermined. Germline loops: CDR1 KGHSH, CDR2 LQKENI. The CDR3 covers 15 residues. The CDR3 sequence is CAGSPPVERNTEAFF. Here the CDR3 DNA reads TGTGCCGGCTCACCACCGGTCGAGAGAAACACTGAAGCTTTCTTT.

With regard to this clonotype: This sequence may be a read error, since a much larger clone differs from it by one base. J is TRBJ2-2 and V is TRBV6-5; 8 bases are a match to TRBD2. The length of the CDR3 is 17 residues. Germline V gene data show CDR1 as MNHEY and CDR2 as SVGAGI. This CDR3 reads CAGSYSISGGNTGELFF. The CDR3 DNA is TGTGCCGGCAGTTACTCGATCAGCGGGGGAAACACCGGGGAGCTGTTTTTT.

The table lists this clonotype with many counts. This sequence joins TRBV6-5 and TRBJ1-1; D unclear. Germline V gives CDR1 MNHEY, CDR2 SVGAGI. V dropped 0 bases and J dropped 1 base, with 9 bases sitting between them. CDR3 length equals 15 residues. As DNA, the CDR3 is TGTGCCAGCAGTTACTCCGCAGGAACGAACACTGAAGCTTTCTTT. Translated: CASSYSAGTNTEAFF.

This clonotype was observed many times. The rearrangement uses TRBV28 and TRBJ2-7; 8 bases line up with TRBD2. CDR3 length: 15 residues. V was pared by 3 bases and J by 3 bases, with 7 bases of the junction left unmatched. From germline, CDR1 is MDHEN and CDR2 SYDVKM. CDR3: CASSLGLGAVYEQYF. CDR3 DNA: TGTGCCAGCAGTTTGGGACTAGGTGCCGTCTACGAGCAGTACTTC.

This clonotype appeared a few times. The J gene is TRBJ2-1, the V gene TRBV28; 10 positions match TRBD2. This CDR3 is built from 16 residues. Germline loops: CDR1 MDHEN, CDR2 SYDVKM. The V segment lost 1 base and the J segment 8 bases; nucleotides outside the gene matches: 8. CDR3 amino acids: CASSLSASGSADEQFF. The CDR3 DNA reads as TGTGCCAGCAGTTTATCCGCTAGCGGGAGCGCGGATGAGCAGTTCTTC.

Notes on this clonotype: The junction departs from the called germline gene at one end, perhaps through a read error. The chain uses TRBV5-3 and TRBJ2-5; 7 nucleotides match TRBD2. Being an ORF, TRBV5-3 has a function that is uncertain. This CDR3 contains 17 residues. The CDR3: CASSLGLAEPFQETQYF. CDR3 sequence (DNA): TGTGCCAGCAGCTTGGGGCTAGCGGAACCCTTCCAAGAGACCCAGTACTTC.